The 2 T cell receptor beta chains in this list originate from one sample, sequenced in a study of T cell clonality in common variable immunodeficiency. Study-wide findings and caveats: In common variable immunodeficiency, TCR beta chains reportedly carried fewer deletions and N-nucleotide insertions.

Clones were read by immunoSEQ multiplex PCR, and TCRdb kept only the in-frame ones, dropping some. This sample carries just under 5,500 clones, none of them present only once. The antigens these receptors bind are not known. Sequences were obtained from peripheral blood mononuclear cells. The source of these receptors is a human donor with common variable immunodeficiency.

On this clone itself: The sequenced fragment ends 3 residues before the CDR3 boundary, so the rest is inferred from the germline J gene. This sequence joins TRBV7-2 and TRBJ1-6, with D possibly matching TRBD1 (5 bases). Germline assignment: CDR1 SGHTA and CDR2 FQGNSA. The CDR3 totals 15 residues. Trimming took off 0 bases at V and 10 bases at J, with 13 bases between the two ends. CDR3 sequence: CASSLAQGLGSPLHF. Partial CDR3 DNA: TGTGCCAGCAGCTTAGCGCAGGGCCTGGGGTCACCC. The whole variable domain, filled in from reference TRBV7-2 and TRBJ1-6, reads GAGVSQSPSNKVTEKGKDVELRCDPISGHTALYWYRQSLGQGLEFLIYFQGNSAPDKSGLPSDRFSAERTGGSVSTLTIQRTQQEDSAVYLCASSLAQGLGSPLHFGNGTRLTVT.

This clone occurred a few times. The observed sequence ends 3 residues before the CDR3 terminus, with the missing tail filled in from the germline J gene. The V and J genes are TRBV13 and TRBJ2-7, with D possibly being TRBD1 (6 bases). Germline V CDR1 and CDR2: PRHDT, FYEKMQ (reference sequence). This CDR3 spans 14 amino acids. The germline V and J ends were trimmed by 6 bases and 4 bases, with 16 bases remaining between them. The CDR3 DNA, read in part, is TGTGCCAGCAGGACACGGGACAAACTTTACGAG. Protein sequence: CASRTRDKLYE. From start to end, the CDR3 is CASRTRDKLYEQYF.